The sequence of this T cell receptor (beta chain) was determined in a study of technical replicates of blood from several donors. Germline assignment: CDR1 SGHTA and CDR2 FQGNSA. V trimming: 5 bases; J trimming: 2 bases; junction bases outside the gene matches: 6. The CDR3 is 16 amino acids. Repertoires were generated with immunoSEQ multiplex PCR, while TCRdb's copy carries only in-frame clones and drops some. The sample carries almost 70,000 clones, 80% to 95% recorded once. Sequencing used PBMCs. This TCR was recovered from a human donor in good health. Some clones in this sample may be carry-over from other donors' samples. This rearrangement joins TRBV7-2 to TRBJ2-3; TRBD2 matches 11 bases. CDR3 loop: CASSRVAGGNTDTQYF. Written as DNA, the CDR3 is TGTGCCAGCAGCCGGGTAGCGGGGGGGAACACAGATACGCAGTATTTT.